The sequence of this T cell receptor (beta chain) was determined in a study of PD-1 blockade in classical Hodgkin lymphoma. Losses at the gene ends were 5 bases for V and 6 bases for J; bases not matched to a gene: 4. The CDR3 totals 13 residues. Germline CDR1 reads SGHRS; CDR2 reads YFSETQ. Sequencing used immunoSEQ multiplex PCR; TCRdb keeps in-frame clones, though not all of them. The sample contains 100,000 to 120,000 clones, approximately 89% of which appear only once. The time point is: cycle 4 day 1 (C4D1), after five to seven weeks of nivolumab. Relapse after autologous stem cell transplantation occurred in every patient, and brentuximab vedotin exposure varied.

This chain uses TRBV5-1 with TRBJ1-2, with 10 positions matching TRBD1. The sample consisted of peripheral blood mononuclear cells (PBMCs), taken before the fourth cycle of nivolumab. The sequence derives from a human donor with classical Hodgkin lymphoma. CDR3 sequence (DNA): TGCGCCAGCAGGTCGGACAGGGGGAATGGCTACACCTTC. This encodes CASRSDRGNGYTF. The full variable domain, rest sourced from reference TRBV5-1 and TRBJ1-2, is KAGVTQTPRYLIKTRGQQVTLSCSPISGHRSVSWYQQTPGQGLQFLFEYFSETQRNKGNFPGRFSGRQFSNSRSEMNVSTLELGDSALYLCASRSDRGNGYTFGSGTRLTVV.